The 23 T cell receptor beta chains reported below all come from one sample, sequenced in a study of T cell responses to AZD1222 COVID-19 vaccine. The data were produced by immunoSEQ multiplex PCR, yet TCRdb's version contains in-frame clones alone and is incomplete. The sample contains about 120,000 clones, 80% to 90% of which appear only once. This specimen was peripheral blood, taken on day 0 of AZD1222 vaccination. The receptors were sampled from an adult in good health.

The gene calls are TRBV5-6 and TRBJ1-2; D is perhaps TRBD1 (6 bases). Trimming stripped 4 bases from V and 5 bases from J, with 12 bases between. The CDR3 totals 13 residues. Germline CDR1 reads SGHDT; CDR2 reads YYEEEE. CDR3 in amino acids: CASSRTGPYGYTF. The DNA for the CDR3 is TGTGCCAGCAGCCGAACAGGGCCATATGGCTACACCTTC.

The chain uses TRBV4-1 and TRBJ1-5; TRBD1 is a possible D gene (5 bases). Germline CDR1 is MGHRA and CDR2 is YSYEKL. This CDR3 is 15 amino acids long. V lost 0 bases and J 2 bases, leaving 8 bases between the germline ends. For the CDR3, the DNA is TGCGCCAGCAGCCAAGATGGGGACGGCAATCAGCCCCAGCATTTT. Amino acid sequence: CASSQDGDGNQPQHF.

The CDR3: CASSLGTGPNTGELFF. In nucleotides, the CDR3 is TGCGCCAGCAGCTTGGGGACAGGCCCGAACACCGGGGAGCTGTTTTTT. The V and J genes are TRBV5-1 and TRBJ2-2; 7 positions agree with TRBD1. This CDR3 is 16 amino acids long. Germline loops: CDR1 SGHRS, CDR2 YFSETQ. V gave up 0 bases and J gave up 0 bases; unmatched junction bases: 2.

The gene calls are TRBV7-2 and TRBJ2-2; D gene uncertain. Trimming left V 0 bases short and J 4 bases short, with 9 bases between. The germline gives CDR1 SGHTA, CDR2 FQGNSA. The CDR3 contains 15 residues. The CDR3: CASSLAARATGELFF. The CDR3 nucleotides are TGTGCCAGCAGCTTAGCGGCTAGGGCCACCGGGGAGCTGTTTTTT.

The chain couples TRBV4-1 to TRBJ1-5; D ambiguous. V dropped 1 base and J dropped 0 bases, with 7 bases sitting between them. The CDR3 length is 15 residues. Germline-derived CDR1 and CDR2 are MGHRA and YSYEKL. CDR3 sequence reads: CASSQVSISNQPQHF. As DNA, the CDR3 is TGCGCCAGCAGCCAAGTCAGCATTAGCAATCAGCCCCAGCATTTT.

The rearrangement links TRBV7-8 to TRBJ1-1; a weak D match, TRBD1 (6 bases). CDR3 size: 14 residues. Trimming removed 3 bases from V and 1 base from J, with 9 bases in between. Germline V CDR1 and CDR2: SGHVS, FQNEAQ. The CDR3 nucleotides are TGTGCCAGCAGCTTGGGGACATCGAACACTGAAGCTTTCTTT. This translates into CASSLGTSNTEAFF.

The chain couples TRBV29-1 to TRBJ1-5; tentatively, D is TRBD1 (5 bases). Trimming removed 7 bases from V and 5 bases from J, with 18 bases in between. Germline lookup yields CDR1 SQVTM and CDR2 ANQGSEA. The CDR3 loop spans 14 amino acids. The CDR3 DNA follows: TGCAGCGCTTCGGGGGGGGAGAGAGATCAGCCCCAGCATTTT. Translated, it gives CSASGGERDQPQHF.

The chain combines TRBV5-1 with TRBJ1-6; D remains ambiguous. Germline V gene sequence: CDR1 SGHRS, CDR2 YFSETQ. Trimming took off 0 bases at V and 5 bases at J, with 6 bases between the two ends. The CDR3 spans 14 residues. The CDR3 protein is CASSLVVDNSPLHF. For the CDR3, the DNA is TGCGCCAGCAGCTTGGTCGTCGATAATTCACCCCTCCACTTT.

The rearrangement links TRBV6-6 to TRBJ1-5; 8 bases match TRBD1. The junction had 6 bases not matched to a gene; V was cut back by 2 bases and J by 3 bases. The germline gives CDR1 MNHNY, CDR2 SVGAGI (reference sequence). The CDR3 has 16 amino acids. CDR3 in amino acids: CASSYKTGANNQPQHF. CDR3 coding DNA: TGTGCCAGCAGTTACAAGACAGGGGCGAACAATCAGCCCCAGCATTTT.

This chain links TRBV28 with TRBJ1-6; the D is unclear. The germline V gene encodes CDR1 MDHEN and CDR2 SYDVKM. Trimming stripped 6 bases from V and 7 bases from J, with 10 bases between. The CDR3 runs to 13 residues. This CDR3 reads CASSPSLNSPLHF. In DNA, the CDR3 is TGTGCCAGCAGCCCGTCACTAAATTCACCCCTCCACTTT.

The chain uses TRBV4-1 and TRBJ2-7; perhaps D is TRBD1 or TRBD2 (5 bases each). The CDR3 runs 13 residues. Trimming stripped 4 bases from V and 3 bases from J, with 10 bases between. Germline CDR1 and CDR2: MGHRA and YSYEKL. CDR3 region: CASSRGPFYEQYF. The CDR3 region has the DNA TGCGCCAGCAGCCGGGGACCATTCTACGAGCAGTACTTC.

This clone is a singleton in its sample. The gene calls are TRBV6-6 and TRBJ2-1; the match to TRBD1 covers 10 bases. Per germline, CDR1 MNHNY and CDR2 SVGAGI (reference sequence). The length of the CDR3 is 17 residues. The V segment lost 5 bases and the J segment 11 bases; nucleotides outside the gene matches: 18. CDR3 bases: TGTGCCAGCAGTCGACCGGGACAGGGGCCTAGCGGGCGCAAGCAGTTCTTC. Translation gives CASSRPGQGPSGRKQFF.

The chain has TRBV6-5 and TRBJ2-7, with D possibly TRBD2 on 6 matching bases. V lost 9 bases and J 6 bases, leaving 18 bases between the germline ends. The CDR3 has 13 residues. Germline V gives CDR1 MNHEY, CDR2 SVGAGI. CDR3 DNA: TGTGCCAGACCCATCCCGGAGGGGACCGAGCAGTACTTC. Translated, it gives CARPIPEGTEQYF.

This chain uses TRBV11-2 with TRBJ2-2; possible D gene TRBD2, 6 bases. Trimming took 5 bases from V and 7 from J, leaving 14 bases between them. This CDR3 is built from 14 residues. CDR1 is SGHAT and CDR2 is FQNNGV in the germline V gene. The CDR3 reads CASSLPGGGGELFF. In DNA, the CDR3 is TGTGCCAGCAGCCTTCCCGGGGGTGGCGGGGAGCTGTTTTTT.

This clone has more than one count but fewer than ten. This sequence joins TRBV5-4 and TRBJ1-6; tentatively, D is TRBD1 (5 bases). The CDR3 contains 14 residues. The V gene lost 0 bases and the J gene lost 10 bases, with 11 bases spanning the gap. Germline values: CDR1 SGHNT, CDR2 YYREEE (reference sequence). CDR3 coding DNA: TGTGCCAGCAGCTTGGGTAGTTCAGGGTCACCCCTCCACTTT. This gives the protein CASSLGSSGSPLHF.

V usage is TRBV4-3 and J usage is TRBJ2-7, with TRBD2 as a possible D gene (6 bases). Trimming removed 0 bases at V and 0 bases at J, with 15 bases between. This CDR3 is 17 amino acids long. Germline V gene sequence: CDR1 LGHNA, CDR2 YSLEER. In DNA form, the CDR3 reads TGCGCCAGCAGCCAAGATCTACCTAGCGCCAACTCCTACGAGCAGTACTTC. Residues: CASSQDLPSANSYEQYF.

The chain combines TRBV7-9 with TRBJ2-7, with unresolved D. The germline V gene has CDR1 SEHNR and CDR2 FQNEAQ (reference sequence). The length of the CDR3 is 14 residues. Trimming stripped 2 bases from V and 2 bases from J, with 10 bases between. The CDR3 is CASSLTGATYEQYF. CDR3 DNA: TGTGCCAGCAGCTTAACGGGTGCCACCTACGAGCAGTACTTC.

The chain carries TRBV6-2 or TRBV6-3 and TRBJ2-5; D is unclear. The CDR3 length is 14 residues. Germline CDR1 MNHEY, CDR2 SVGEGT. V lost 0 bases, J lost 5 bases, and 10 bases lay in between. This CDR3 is CASSYSRSMETQYF. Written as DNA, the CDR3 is TGTGCCAGCAGTTACTCGAGGTCAATGGAGACCCAGTACTTC.

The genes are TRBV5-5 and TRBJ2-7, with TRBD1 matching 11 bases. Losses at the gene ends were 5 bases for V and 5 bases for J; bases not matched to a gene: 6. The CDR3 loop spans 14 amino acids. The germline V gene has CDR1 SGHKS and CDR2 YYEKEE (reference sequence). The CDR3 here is CASSLRTGGDEQYF. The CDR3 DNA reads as TGTGCCAGCAGTTTAAGGACAGGGGGCGACGAGCAGTACTTC.

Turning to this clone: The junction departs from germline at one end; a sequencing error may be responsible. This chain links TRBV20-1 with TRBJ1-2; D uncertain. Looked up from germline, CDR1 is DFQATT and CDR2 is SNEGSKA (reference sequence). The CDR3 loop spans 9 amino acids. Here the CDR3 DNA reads TGTCCTACTATATATGGCTACACCTTC. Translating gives CPTIYGYTF.

CDR3 loop: CASSQVAQRNTIYF. CDR3 in DNA: TGTGCCAGCAGCCAAGTGGCTCAGAGAAACACCATATATTTT. The chain combines TRBV4-2 with TRBJ1-3; D is uncertain. Germline V gene data show CDR1 as LGHNA and CDR2 as YNFKEQ. V was trimmed by 1 base and J by 5 bases, leaving 9 bases between them. The CDR3 totals 14 residues.

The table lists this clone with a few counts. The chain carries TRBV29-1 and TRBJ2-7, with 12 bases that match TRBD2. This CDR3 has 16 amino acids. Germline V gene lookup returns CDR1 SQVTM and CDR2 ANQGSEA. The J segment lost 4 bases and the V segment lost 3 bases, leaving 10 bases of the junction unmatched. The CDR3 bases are TGCAGCGTTGACTTCGGGACTAGCGGGTTTGGTTACGAGCAGTACTTC. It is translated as CSVDFGTSGFGYEQYF.

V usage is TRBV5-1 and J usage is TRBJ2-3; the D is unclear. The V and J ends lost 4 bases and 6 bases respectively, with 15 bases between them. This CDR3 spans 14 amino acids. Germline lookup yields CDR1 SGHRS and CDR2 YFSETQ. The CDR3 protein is CASSRDGSTDTQYF. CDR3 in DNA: TGCGCCAGCAGCAGAGACGGGTCGACGGATACGCAGTATTTT.